This is a list of T cell receptor beta chains from one sample in a study of shared clonotypes between healthy human individuals. Profiled with immunoSEQ multiplex PCR; TCRdb holds only in-frame clones, not every one. In the table there are more than 1,200,000 clones, 97% to 99% of which are singletons. The sequenced sample consisted of naive CD4+ T cells sorted from blood. These receptors were obtained from a man aged 25-45 years in good health. The CDR3 runs from the conserved cysteine through the conserved F or W. Each record gives: V gene, J gene, clone size, CDR3 protein. Clone size is not always given. Where it is, it says once, few, many or a class for expanded clones.

v_call: TRBV27
j_call: TRBJ2-2
clone_size: NA
cdr3_aa: CASSPRRLRTGELFF

v_call: TRBV10-3
j_call: TRBJ2-5
clone_size: NA
cdr3_aa: CAISPGGKETQYF

v_call: TRBV18
j_call: TRBJ2-2
clone_size: NA
cdr3_aa: CASSPMNPNTGELFF

v_call: TRBV5-1
j_call: TRBJ2-3
clone_size: once
cdr3_aa: CASSLGGTDTQYF

v_call: TRBV19
j_call: TRBJ2-7
clone_size: NA
cdr3_aa: CASSGQGSYEQYF

v_call: TRBV30
j_call: TRBJ2-7
clone_size: NA
cdr3_aa: CARRDSRYEQYF

v_call: TRBV2
j_call: TRBJ2-1
clone_size: NA
cdr3_aa: CASSPSGGNEQFF

v_call: TRBV7-9
j_call: TRBJ2-7
clone_size: NA
cdr3_aa: CASSFPWRVLYEQYF

v_call: TRBV30
j_call: TRBJ2-1
clone_size: NA
cdr3_aa: CAWSKANRSYNEQFF

v_call: TRBV2
j_call: TRBJ2-2
clone_size: NA
cdr3_aa: CASSKRKAEDTGELFF

v_call: TRBV18
j_call: TRBJ2-4
clone_size: NA
cdr3_aa: CASSPWDSGAKNIQYF

v_call: TRBV28
j_call: TRBJ2-3
clone_size: NA
cdr3_aa: CASSSPAGGRPDTQYF

v_call: TRBV30
j_call: TRBJ2-1
clone_size: NA
cdr3_aa: CAWSPGGKNEQFF

v_call: TRBV10-3
j_call: TRBJ2-5
clone_size: NA
cdr3_aa: CAISSGQGGEETQYF

v_call: TRBV10-3
j_call: TRBJ1-2
clone_size: NA
cdr3_aa: CAISDGGRGTF

v_call: TRBV18
j_call: TRBJ2-7
clone_size: NA
cdr3_aa: CASSPLGTGGVEQYF

v_call: TRBV18
j_call: TRBJ1-4
clone_size: NA
cdr3_aa: CASSPDEKLFF

v_call: TRBV6-4
j_call: TRBJ1-5
clone_size: NA
cdr3_aa: CASAQEGGFGNQPQHF

v_call: TRBV20-1
j_call: TRBJ1-1
clone_size: NA
cdr3_aa: CSARGRVEAFF

v_call: TRBV11-2
j_call: TRBJ1-1
clone_size: NA
cdr3_aa: CASSLLEGWAEAFF

v_call: TRBV11-3
j_call: TRBJ2-2
clone_size: NA
cdr3_aa: CASSATSGSSPGELFF

v_call: TRBV7-2
j_call: TRBJ2-3
clone_size: NA
cdr3_aa: CASSQDRATDTQYF

v_call: TRBV5-1
j_call: TRBJ2-3
clone_size: NA
cdr3_aa: CASGSGSTDTQYF

v_call: TRBV9
j_call: TRBJ1-2
clone_size: NA
cdr3_aa: CASSAIIGLDGYTF

v_call: TRBV28
j_call: TRBJ2-3
clone_size: NA
cdr3_aa: CASSPPRGGSADTQYF

v_call: TRBV29-1
j_call: TRBJ2-7
clone_size: NA
cdr3_aa: CSVGLAGKVWGEQYF

v_call: TRBV29-1
j_call: TRBJ2-5
clone_size: NA
cdr3_aa: CSVDVGETQYF

v_call: TRBV7-9
j_call: TRBJ2-7
clone_size: NA
cdr3_aa: CASSPVGGEPYEQYF

v_call: TRBV27
j_call: TRBJ1-1
clone_size: NA
cdr3_aa: CASSSSQGASTEAFF

v_call: TRBV27
j_call: TRBJ2-6
clone_size: NA
cdr3_aa: CASSLSSGANVLTF

v_call: TRBV19
j_call: TRBJ2-1
clone_size: NA
cdr3_aa: CASSIESGLAGVHNEQFF

v_call: TRBV7-9
j_call: TRBJ2-7
clone_size: NA
cdr3_aa: CASSLRQGTSYEQYF

v_call: TRBV5-1
j_call: TRBJ2-2
clone_size: NA
cdr3_aa: CASSLMGQAPTGELFF

v_call: TRBV18
j_call: TRBJ1-4
clone_size: NA
cdr3_aa: CASSATGSLSGEKLFF

v_call: TRBV5-1
j_call: TRBJ1-2
clone_size: once
cdr3_aa: CASSPQGARTTF